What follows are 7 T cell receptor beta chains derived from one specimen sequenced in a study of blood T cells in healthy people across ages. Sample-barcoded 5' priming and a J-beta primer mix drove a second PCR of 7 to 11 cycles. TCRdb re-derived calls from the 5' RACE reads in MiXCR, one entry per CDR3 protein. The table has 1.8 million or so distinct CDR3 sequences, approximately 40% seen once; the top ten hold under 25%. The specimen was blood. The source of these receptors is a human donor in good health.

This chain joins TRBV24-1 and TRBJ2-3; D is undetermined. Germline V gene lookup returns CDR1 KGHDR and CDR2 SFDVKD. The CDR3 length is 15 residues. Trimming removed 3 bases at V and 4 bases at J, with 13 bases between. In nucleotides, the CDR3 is TGTGCCACCAGTGATGGACCGGGTGTTGCAGATACGCAGTATTTT. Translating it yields CATSDGPGVADTQYF.

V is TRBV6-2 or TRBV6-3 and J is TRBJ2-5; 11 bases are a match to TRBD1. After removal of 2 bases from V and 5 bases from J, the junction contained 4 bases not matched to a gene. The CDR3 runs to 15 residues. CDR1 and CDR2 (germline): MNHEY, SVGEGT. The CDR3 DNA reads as TGTGCCAGCAGTTACCCGGGACAGGGGGTGGAGACCCAGTACTTC. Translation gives CASSYPGQGVETQYF.

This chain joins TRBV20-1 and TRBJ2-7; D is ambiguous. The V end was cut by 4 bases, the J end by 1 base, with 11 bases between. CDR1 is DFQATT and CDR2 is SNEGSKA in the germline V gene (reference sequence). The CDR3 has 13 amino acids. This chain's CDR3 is CSATPQTSYEQYF. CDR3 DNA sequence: TGCAGTGCTACTCCCCAAACATCCTACGAGCAGTACTTC.

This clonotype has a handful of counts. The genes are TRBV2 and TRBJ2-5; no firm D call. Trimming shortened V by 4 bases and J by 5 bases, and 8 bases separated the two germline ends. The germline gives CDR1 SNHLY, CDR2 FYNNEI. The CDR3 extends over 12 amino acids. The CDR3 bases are TGTGCCAGCAGTGGACGGTGGGAGACCCAGTACTTC. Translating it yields CASSGRWETQYF.

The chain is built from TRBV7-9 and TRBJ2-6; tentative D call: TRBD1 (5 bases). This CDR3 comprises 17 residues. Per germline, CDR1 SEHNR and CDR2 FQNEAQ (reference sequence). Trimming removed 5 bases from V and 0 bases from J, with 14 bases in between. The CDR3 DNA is TGTGCCAGCAGCCAACCAGACAGCAGCTCTGGGGCCAACGTCCTGACTTTC. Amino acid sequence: CASSQPDSSSGANVLTF.

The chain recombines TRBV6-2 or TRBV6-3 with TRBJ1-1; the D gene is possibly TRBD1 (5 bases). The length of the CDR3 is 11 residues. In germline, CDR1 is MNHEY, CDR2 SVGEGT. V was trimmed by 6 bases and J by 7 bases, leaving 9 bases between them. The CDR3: CASSSTVEAFF. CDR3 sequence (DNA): TGTGCCAGCAGCTCGACAGTTGAAGCTTTCTTT.

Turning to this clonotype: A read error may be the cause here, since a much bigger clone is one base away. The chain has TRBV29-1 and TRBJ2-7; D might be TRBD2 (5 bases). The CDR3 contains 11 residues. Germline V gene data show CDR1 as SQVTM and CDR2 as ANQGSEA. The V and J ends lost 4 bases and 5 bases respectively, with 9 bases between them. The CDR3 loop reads CSVVERDEQYF. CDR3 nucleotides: TGCAGCGTTGTGGAGAGGGACGAGCAGTACTTC.